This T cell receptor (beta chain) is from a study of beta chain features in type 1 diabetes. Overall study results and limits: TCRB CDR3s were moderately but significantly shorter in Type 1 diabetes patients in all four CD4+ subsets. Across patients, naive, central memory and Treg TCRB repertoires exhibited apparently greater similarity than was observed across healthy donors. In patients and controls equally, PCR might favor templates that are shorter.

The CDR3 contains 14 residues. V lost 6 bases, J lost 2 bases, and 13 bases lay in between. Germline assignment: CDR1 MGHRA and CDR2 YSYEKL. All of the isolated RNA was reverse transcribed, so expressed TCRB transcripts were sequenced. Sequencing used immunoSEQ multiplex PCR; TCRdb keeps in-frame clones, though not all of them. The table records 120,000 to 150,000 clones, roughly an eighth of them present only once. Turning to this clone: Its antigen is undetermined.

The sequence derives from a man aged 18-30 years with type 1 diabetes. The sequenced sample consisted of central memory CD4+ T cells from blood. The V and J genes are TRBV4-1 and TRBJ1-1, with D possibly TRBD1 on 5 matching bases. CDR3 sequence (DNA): TGCGCCAGCAGTCAGTGGGGGAGAAACACTGAAGCTTTCTTT. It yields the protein CASSQWGRNTEAFF.